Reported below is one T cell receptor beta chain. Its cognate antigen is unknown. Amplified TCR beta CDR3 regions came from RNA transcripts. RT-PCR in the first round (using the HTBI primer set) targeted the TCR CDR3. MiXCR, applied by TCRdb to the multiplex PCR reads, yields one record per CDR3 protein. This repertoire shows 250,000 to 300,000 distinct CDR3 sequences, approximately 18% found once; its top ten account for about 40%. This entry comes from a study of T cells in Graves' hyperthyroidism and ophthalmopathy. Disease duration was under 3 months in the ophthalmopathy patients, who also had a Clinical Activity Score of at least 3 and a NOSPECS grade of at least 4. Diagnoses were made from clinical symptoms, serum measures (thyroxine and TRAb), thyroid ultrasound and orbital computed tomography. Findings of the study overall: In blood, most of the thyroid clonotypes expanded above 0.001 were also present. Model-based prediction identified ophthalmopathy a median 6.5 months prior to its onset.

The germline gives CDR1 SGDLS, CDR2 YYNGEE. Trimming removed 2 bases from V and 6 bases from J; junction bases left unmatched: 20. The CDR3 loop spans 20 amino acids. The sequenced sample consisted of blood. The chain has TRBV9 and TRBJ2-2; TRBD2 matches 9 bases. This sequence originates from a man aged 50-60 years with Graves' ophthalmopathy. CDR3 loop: CASSVAATGRFSGSAGELFF. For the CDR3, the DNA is TGTGCCAGCAGCGTCGCAGCGACAGGCCGGTTTAGCGGGAGTGCCGGGGAGCTGTTTTTT.